This T cell receptor beta chain emerged from a study of shared clonotypes between healthy human individuals. Looking at the study overall: For every donor, three CD4 naive, three CD4 memory, two CD8 naive and one CD8 memory plates were used.

As regards this clone: Its antigen is not known.

General study findings and limits: Naive subsets usually exceeded memory subsets in estimated richness. Non-shared clonotypes showed lower generation probabilities than clonotypes common to all four donors.

Cells designated naive CD8 were CD45RO-negative and were positively selected for CCR7, with terminally differentiated effector memory CD45RA+ cells excluded. Using immunoSEQ multiplex PCR, the repertoire was profiled, and TCRdb retains in-frame clones only, with some absent. The table includes hundreds of thousands of clones, 95% detected once. The V and J ends lost 5 bases and 0 bases respectively, with 5 bases between them. Germline V lookup: CDR1 SNHLY, CDR2 FYNNEI. This CDR3 has 13 amino acids. The chain links TRBV2 to TRBJ1-5; the D is unclear. The source of this sequence is a woman in her thirties in good health. What was sequenced was naive CD8+ T cells sorted from blood. CDR3 sequence: CASSPLSNQPQHF. For the CDR3, the DNA is TGTGCCAGCAGTCCCCTTAGCAATCAGCCCCAGCATTTT.